This is a list of T cell receptor beta chains from one sample in a study of identical twins. MiXCR, run by TCRdb on the 5' RACE reads, gives a single entry per CDR3 protein. The data hold fewer than 250,000 distinct CDR3 sequences, with approximately 7% observed a single time. In addition, the sample was reused for a study of yellow fever vaccine responses in identical twins.

The sample was memory (CD45RO+) T cells sorted from blood. These receptors were obtained from a woman aged 18-30 years in good health. Both conserved end residues are part of each CDR3. D genes are given only for firm matches. Not all rows give a size; the values are once, few, many and, for expanded clones, a class.

d_gene	abundance	v_gene	j_gene	CDR3aa	CDR3nt
.	.	TRBV11-2	TRBJ1-2	CASSPSQGGYTF	TGTGCCAGCAGCCCTAGTCAGGGGGGCTACACCTTC
.	.	TRBV20-1	TRBJ1-2	CSAFQGLGGTSWGYTF	TGCAGTGCTTTTCAAGGTTTGGGGGGCACGTCGTGGGGCTACACCTTC
.	many	TRBV12-3/TRBV12-4	TRBJ2-7	CASSLNSGPYEQYF	TGTGCCAGCAGTTTAAATAGCGGCCCCTACGAGCAGTACTTC
TRBD2	.	TRBV29-1	TRBJ2-3	CSVGGVLAGGPTDTQYF	TGCAGCGTCGGAGGGGTGCTAGCGGGAGGGCCCACAGATACGCAGTATTTT
TRBD2	few	TRBV20-1	TRBJ2-2	CSGRLAGGKNTGELFF	TGCAGTGGGAGATTAGCGGGGGGGAAGAACACCGGGGAGCTGTTTTTT
.	.	TRBV7-9	TRBJ1-4	CASSLVQGSNEKLFF	TGTGCCAGCAGCTTAGTGCAGGGATCAAATGAAAAACTGTTTTTT
TRBD2	many	TRBV25-1	TRBJ2-1	CASSHEAGVYNEQFF	TGTGCCAGCAGTCACGAAGCGGGAGTCTACAATGAGCAGTTCTTC
TRBD1	.	TRBV27	TRBJ2-7	CASSPGTAVYAFYEQYF	TGTGCCAGCAGCCCCGGGACAGCCGTCTATGCCTTCTACGAGCAGTACTTC
.	many	TRBV28	TRBJ2-1	CASSPELRYNEQFF	TGTGCCAGCAGCCCCGAGTTGAGGTACAATGAGCAGTTCTTC
.	few	TRBV20-1	TRBJ1-2	CSASLGGPYGYTF	TGCAGTGCTAGTTTAGGGGGACCTTATGGCTACACCTTC
.	few	TRBV27	TRBJ2-6	CASSLRWFADSGANVLTF	TGTGCCAGCAGTTTACGGTGGTTCGCCGACTCTGGGGCCAACGTCCTGACTTTC
.	many	TRBV10-3	TRBJ1-2	CAISESPPRGYTF	TGTGCCATCAGTGAGTCCCCCCCTAGGGGCTACACCTTC
.	.	TRBV29-1	TRBJ2-5	CSVEKNNGETQYF	TGCAGCGTTGAGAAGAATAATGGGGAGACCCAGTACTTC
.	.	TRBV3-1	TRBJ1-1	CASSPLTYTEAFF	TGTGCCAGCAGCCCCCTCACGTACACTGAAGCTTTCTTT
.	many	TRBV12-3/TRBV12-4	TRBJ1-4	CASIWTGGEKLFF	TGTGCCAGCATTTGGACCGGAGGGGAAAAACTGTTTTTT
TRBD2	few	TRBV20-1	TRBJ2-1	CSAGALEGLAGDRQFF	TGCAGTGCGGGGGCGCTCGAGGGGCTAGCGGGAGATCGGCAGTTCTTC
.	many	TRBV6-1	TRBJ2-1	CASRSPGLDYNEQFF	TGTGCCAGCAGATCCCCCGGACTGGACTACAATGAGCAGTTCTTC
.	many	TRBV24-1	TRBJ2-3	CATSDSAITDTQYF	TGTGCCACCAGTGATTCCGCTATCACAGATACGCAGTATTTT
TRBD1	many	TRBV11-2	TRBJ2-2	CASSLPRPGTGGLGELFF	TGTGCCAGCAGCTTACCTCGACCCGGGACAGGGGGTCTCGGGGAGCTGTTTTTT
.	many	TRBV29-1	TRBJ1-3	CSVEADSGNTIYF	TGCAGCGTTGAGGCAGACTCTGGAAACACCATATATTTT
TRBD2	few	TRBV25-1	TRBJ2-3	CASSGKTSGSRADTQYF	TGTGCCAGCAGTGGCAAGACTAGCGGGAGTCGGGCAGATACGCAGTATTTT
TRBD1	many	TRBV6-1	TRBJ2-5	CASSEKSGQGSETQYF	TGTGCCAGCAGTGAAAAGTCCGGACAGGGGTCGGAGACCCAGTACTTC
TRBD2	.	TRBV10-1	TRBJ2-7	CASSESGREADEQYF	TGCGCCAGCAGTGAGTCGGGACGGGAGGCGGACGAGCAGTACTTC
TRBD2	.	TRBV10-3	TRBJ2-7	CAISEPTSGSFEQYF	TGTGCCATCAGTGAGCCGACTAGCGGGAGCTTCGAGCAGTACTTC